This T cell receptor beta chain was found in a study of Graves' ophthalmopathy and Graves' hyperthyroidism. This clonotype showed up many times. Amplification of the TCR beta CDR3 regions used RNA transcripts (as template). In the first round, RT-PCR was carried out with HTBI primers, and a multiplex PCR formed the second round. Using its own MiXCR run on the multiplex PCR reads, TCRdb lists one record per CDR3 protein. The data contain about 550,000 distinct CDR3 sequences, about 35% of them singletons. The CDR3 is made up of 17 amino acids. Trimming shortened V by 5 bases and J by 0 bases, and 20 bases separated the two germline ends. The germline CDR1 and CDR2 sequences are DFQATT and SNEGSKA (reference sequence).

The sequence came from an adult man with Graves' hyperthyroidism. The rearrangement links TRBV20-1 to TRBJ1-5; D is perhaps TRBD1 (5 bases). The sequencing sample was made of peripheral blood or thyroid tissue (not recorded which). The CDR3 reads CSARSSQGVGSNQPQHF. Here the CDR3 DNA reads TGCAGTGCTCGCAGTTCCCAGGGTGTCGGTAGCAATCAGCCCCAGCATTTT.